The rows below give T cell receptor beta chains drawn from one sample of a study of T cell repertoires in aging, cancer and after chemotherapy. TCRdb analysed the multiplex PCR reads with MiXCR anew, one entry per CDR3 protein. In the table there are more than 2,000 distinct CDR3 sequences, 40% to 55% of which are singletons. Sequencing was done on a sample of blood. The source of these receptors is a human donor with a solid tumor. Both conserved end residues are part of each CDR3. The order of the fields is clone size, V gene, J gene, D gene, CDR3 protein, CDR3 DNA. A D gene is named only where the DNA matches it firmly. Some rows have no size entry. The others give once, few or many, or a class for an expanded clone.

>-|TRBV11-2|TRBJ2-7|TRBD1
CASSSGTAYWQYF
TGTGCCAGCAGCTCCGGGACAGCCTACTGGCAGTACTTC
>-|TRBV20-1|TRBJ2-7|TRBD1
CSARSRQGEQYF
TGCAGTGCTAGATCGAGACAGGGCGAGCAGTACTTC
>few|TRBV7-2|TRBJ1-2|-
CASSPTGDYGYTF
TGTGCCAGCAGCCCGACGGGGGACTATGGCTACACCTTC
>once|TRBV4-3|TRBJ2-2|TRBD2
CASSPSGGRTGELFF
TGCGCCAGCAGCCCAAGCGGGGGGAGGACCGGGGAGCTGTTTTTT
>-|TRBV7-2|TRBJ2-1|-
CASRGRSRGNEQFF
TGTGCCAGCAGGGGACGGTCACGGGGGAATGAGCAGTTCTTC
>-|TRBV28|TRBJ1-2|TRBD1
CATGTAYGYTF
TGTGCCACCGGGACAGCCTATGGCTACACCTTC
>-|TRBV7-2|TRBJ2-3|TRBD2
CASSSQRASGRSTDTQYF
TGTGCCAGCAGCTCCCAGCGAGCTAGCGGGAGATCTACAGATACGCAGTATTTT
>few|TRBV19|TRBJ1-2|TRBD1
CASSVRTGNYGYTF
TGTGCCAGTAGTGTGCGGACAGGGAACTATGGCTACACCTTC
>-|TRBV6-1|TRBJ2-1|-
CASSEYASLSSYNEQFF
TGTGCCAGCAGTGAATACGCGTCGCTATCCTCCTACAATGAGCAGTTCTTC
>-|TRBV19|TRBJ2-7|-
CASSISVPAGQISYEQYF
TGTGCCAGTAGTATAAGCGTGCCCGCGGGACAGATCTCCTACGAGCAGTACTTC
>-|TRBV20-1|TRBJ2-3|-
CSADQGGAADTQYF
TGCAGTGCTGACCAAGGGGGAGCGGCAGATACGCAGTATTTT
>-|TRBV5-4|TRBJ2-2|TRBD1
CASSRGQGARTGELFF
TGTGCCAGCAGCCGGGGACAGGGGGCGCGCACCGGGGAGCTGTTTTTT
>-|TRBV30|TRBJ1-1|TRBD1
CAFQGAITEAFF
TGTGCCTTCCAGGGGGCAATCACTGAAGCTTTCTTT
>few|TRBV27|TRBJ1-1|-
CASRRGVSNTEAFF
TGTGCCAGCCGAAGGGGGGTCTCAAACACTGAAGCTTTCTTT
>-|TRBV19|TRBJ1-6|-
CASSPRDSGNSPLHF
TGTGCCAGTAGTCCCCGGGACTCAGGGAATTCACCCCTCCACTTT
>medium-sized|TRBV30|TRBJ1-4|-
CAWSINLAGEKLFF
TGTGCCTGGAGTATTAACTTAGCTGGTGAAAAACTGTTTTTT
>large|TRBV30|TRBJ1-6|-
CAWGGAYNSPLHF
TGTGCCTGGGGGGGGGCCTATAATTCACCCCTCCACTTT
>-|TRBV5-1|TRBJ2-3|-
CASSLGQTISTDTQYF
TGCGCCAGCAGCTTGGGGCAGACCATTAGCACAGATACGCAGTATTTT
>few|TRBV27|TRBJ2-7|-
CASSLSEVSYEQYF
TGTGCCAGCAGTTTATCGGAAGTCTCCTACGAGCAGTACTTC
>-|TRBV14|TRBJ1-6|-
CASSQDLGVGYSPLHF
TGTGCCAGCAGCCAAGATCTGGGCGTCGGGTACTCACCCCTCCACTTT
>few|TRBV5-4|TRBJ1-2|-
CASSLGVSSNYGYTF
TGTGCCAGCAGCTTGGGGGTCTCTTCTAACTATGGCTACACCTTC
>-|TRBV30|TRBJ1-1|-
CAWTPRGGNTEAFF
TGTGCCTGGACCCCTCGGGGGGGGAACACTGAAGCTTTCTTT
>few|TRBV27|TRBJ2-5|TRBD2
CASSPGLAGGYETQYF
TGTGCCAGCAGCCCTGGATTAGCGGGAGGCTATGAGACCCAGTACTTC
>few|TRBV6-4|TRBJ1-6|-
CASSRTDYNSPLHF
TGTGCCAGCAGCCGGACAGACTATAATTCACCCCTCCACTTT
>-|TRBV20-1|TRBJ1-1|TRBD1
CSATGTGRAFF
TGCAGTGCAACCGGGACAGGGCGGGCTTTCTTT
>-|TRBV19|TRBJ2-7|TRBD1
CASTSRGLNEQYF
TGTGCCAGTACTAGCAGGGGGCTAAACGAGCAGTACTTC
>-|TRBV7-9|TRBJ2-3|-
CASSLDGTSTDTQYF
TGTGCCAGCAGCTTAGACGGGACTAGCACAGATACGCAGTATTTT
>few|TRBV27|TRBJ2-7|-
CASSLRTAYEQYF
TGTGCCAGCAGTTTACGGACGGCCTACGAGCAGTACTTC
>few|TRBV29-1|TRBJ1-1|-
CSVEGNTEAFF
TGCAGCGTTGAGGGGAACACTGAAGCTTTCTTT
>-|TRBV20-1|TRBJ2-7|-
CSADQQGTIYEQYF
TGCAGTGCAGATCAACAGGGAACCATCTACGAGCAGTACTTC
>-|TRBV19|TRBJ1-2|-
CASSTEPRESFRYTF
TGTGCCAGTAGTACCGAACCCAGGGAGTCGTTTCGCTACACCTTC
>-|TRBV6-6|TRBJ2-5|-
CASSYSILGQETQYF
TGTGCCAGCAGTTACTCGATATTGGGACAAGAGACCCAGTACTTC
>large|TRBV29-1|TRBJ2-7|-
CSVTRGLEQYF
TGCAGCGTCACCCGGGGGTTAGAGCAGTACTTC
>few|TRBV20-1|TRBJ1-5|-
CSASYGQSNQPQHF
TGCAGTGCTAGTTATGGGCAGAGCAATCAGCCCCAGCATTTT
>few|TRBV7-2|TRBJ1-2|-
CASSLTVTNYGYTF
TGTGCCAGCAGCTTAACAGTTACTAACTATGGCTACACCTTC
>few|TRBV20-1|TRBJ1-2|-
CSVPLSGAWGYGYTF
TGCAGTGTTCCTCTCTCAGGGGCCTGGGGCTATGGCTACACCTTC
>-|TRBV12-3/TRBV12-4|TRBJ2-7|TRBD2
CASSREEGPYEQYF
TGTGCCAGCAGCCGGGAGGAAGGGCCCTACGAGCAGTACTTC
>once|TRBV6-1|TRBJ2-1|-
CASSVFDNEQFF
TGTGCCAGCAGTGTCTTTGACAATGAGCAGTTCTTC
>few|TRBV19|TRBJ2-1|TRBD1
CASSTQQGNEQFF
TGTGCCAGTAGTACACAACAGGGGAATGAGCAGTTCTTC
>-|TRBV7-2|TRBJ1-2|TRBD1
CASSLGRQGPGYGYTF
TGTGCCAGCAGCTTAGGGAGACAGGGACCGGGCTATGGCTACACCTTC
>-|TRBV6-5|TRBJ2-1|-
CASSYSASAPEQFF
TGTGCCAGCAGTTACTCTGCCTCTGCCCCTGAGCAGTTCTTC
>few|TRBV30|TRBJ1-6|-
CAWGVEPQGRDSPLHF
TGTGCCTGGGGTGTCGAGCCACAGGGAAGAGATTCACCCCTCCACTTT
>few|TRBV6-5|TRBJ1-1|-
CASRLPGLKGAEAFF
TGTGCCAGCAGATTACCGGGACTCAAGGGCGCTGAAGCTTTCTTT
>-|TRBV20-1|TRBJ2-7|-
CSARDSVVSEQYF
TGCAGTGCTAGAGATTCGGTAGTAAGCGAGCAGTACTTC
>-|TRBV7-2|TRBJ1-3|-
CASSLELNSGNTIYF
TGTGCCAGCAGCTTAGAGTTAAACTCTGGAAACACCATATATTTT
>few|TRBV7-2|TRBJ2-7|TRBD2
CASRLGLAETYEQYF
TGTGCCAGCAGACTAGGGCTAGCGGAGACCTACGAGCAGTACTTC
>-|TRBV19|TRBJ2-3|-
CASRDSPASTDTQYF
TGTGCCAGTCGCGACTCTCCAGCTAGCACAGATACGCAGTATTTT
>-|TRBV6-5|TRBJ1-3|-
CASSYSVGTHGNTIYF
TGTGCCAGCAGTTACTCCGTGGGGACCCACGGAAACACCATATATTTT
>few|TRBV4-3|TRBJ2-7|TRBD1
CASSLDRGHVYEQYF
TGCGCCAGCAGCCTTGACAGGGGGCATGTTTACGAGCAGTACTTC
>few|TRBV27|TRBJ2-1|TRBD2
CASTWSGRAPRVDEQFF
TGTGCCAGCACCTGGAGCGGGAGGGCCCCGAGAGTAGATGAGCAGTTCTTC
>-|TRBV7-2|TRBJ1-5|-
CANSPQGRQPQHF
TGTGCCAACAGCCCCCAGGGGCGTCAGCCCCAGCATTTT
>-|TRBV6-2/TRBV6-3|TRBJ1-2|TRBD1
CASSHRGRGYTF
TGTGCCAGCAGCCACAGGGGGCGAGGCTACACCTTC
>-|TRBV6-2/TRBV6-3|TRBJ2-1|-
CASSYVDRTYNEQFF
TGTGCCAGCAGTTACGTGGACAGAACATACAATGAGCAGTTCTTC
>few|TRBV6-1|TRBJ1-5|-
CASSDRGGNQPQHF
TGTGCCAGCAGTGACAGGGGAGGCAATCAGCCCCAGCATTTT
>-|TRBV6-5|TRBJ1-4|-
CASRSLNQQTPTTNEKLFF
TGTGCCAGCAGATCCCTAAACCAACAGACCCCTACAACTAATGAAAAACTGTTTTTT
>-|TRBV6-1|TRBJ2-1|TRBD2
CASSLRAGTVNEQFF
TGTGCCAGCAGCTTACGAGCGGGAACGGTCAATGAGCAGTTCTTC
>-|TRBV7-9|TRBJ1-1|-
CASSFAGTGEAFF
TGTGCCAGCAGCTTTGCGGGAACGGGTGAAGCTTTCTTT